The rows below give T cell receptor beta chains drawn from one sample of a study of shared clonotypes between healthy human individuals. TCRdb keeps only in-frame clones here, not all; method: immunoSEQ multiplex PCR. Of some 740,000 clones listed, around 93% are singletons. Sample: naive CD8+ T cells sorted from blood. These receptors were collected from a man aged 25-40 years in good health. Each CDR3 is given with its conserved first and last residue. Each record gives: CDR3 protein, CDR3 DNA, D gene, clone size, V gene, J gene. The D gene is left open where the match is weak. Part of the rows lack a size; the others show once, few, many or a class for expanded clones.

CASSFAGSSYEQYF	TGTGCCAGCAGTTTCGCAGGGAGCTCCTACGAGCAGTACTTC	NA	NA	TRBV28	TRBJ2-7
CASSLDRGETQYF	TGTGCCAGCAGCTTAGACAGGGGAGAGACCCAGTACTTC	NA	few	TRBV11-2	TRBJ2-5
CASSDGTGGYEQYF	TGTGCCAGCAGCGACGGGACAGGAGGCTACGAGCAGTACTTC	TRBD1	NA	TRBV5-5	TRBJ2-7
CASSLTGVSGYTF	TGTGCCAGTAGTCTCACAGGGGTCTCGGGCTACACCTTC	TRBD1	NA	TRBV19	TRBJ1-2
CASSLQGRLTGELFF	TGTGCCAGCAGCCTCCAGGGACGACTCACCGGGGAGCTGTTTTTT	NA	NA	TRBV13	TRBJ2-2
CASSAGEDTQYF	TGTGCCAGCAGTGCGGGAGAAGATACGCAGTATTTT	NA	NA	TRBV6-4	TRBJ2-3
CASSLRGRAREETQYF	TGTGCCAGCAGCTTAAGGGGCAGGGCCAGAGAAGAGACCCAGTACTTC	NA	NA	TRBV7-2	TRBJ2-5
CSVESTGSTDTQYF	TGCAGCGTTGAGTCGACCGGTAGCACAGATACGCAGTATTTT	NA	NA	TRBV29-1	TRBJ2-3
CASRGWRSYTEAFF	TGTGCCAGCAGGGGATGGCGGAGCTACACTGAAGCTTTCTTT	NA	NA	TRBV7-9	TRBJ1-1
CASSLPGQSASEQYF	TGTGCCAGCAGCCTCCCGGGACAGAGTGCCTCCGAGCAGTACTTC	TRBD1	NA	TRBV7-9	TRBJ2-7
CASSLLRNTEAFF	TGTGCCAGCAGTTTATTACGGAACACTGAAGCTTTCTTT	NA	NA	TRBV27	TRBJ1-1
CASSEVQIYEQYF	TGTGCCAGCAGTGAAGTCCAGATCTACGAGCAGTACTTC	NA	NA	TRBV6-1	TRBJ2-7
CASSQVRGYEQYF	TGCGCCAGCAGCCAAGTTAGGGGCTACGAGCAGTACTTC	NA	NA	TRBV4-1	TRBJ2-7
CASSQETGTAHQPQHF	TGCGCCAGCAGCCAAGAGACCGGGACAGCCCATCAGCCCCAGCATTTT	TRBD1	NA	TRBV4-1	TRBJ1-5
CASSELDRSYEQYF	TGCGCCAGCAGTGAACTTGACAGATCCTACGAGCAGTACTTC	NA	NA	TRBV10-2	TRBJ2-7
CASSGWTPSGNTIYF	TGTGCCAGCTCCGGGTGGACCCCTTCTGGAAACACCATATATTTT	NA	NA	TRBV2	TRBJ1-3
CASSLEGAGAWQETQYF	TGTGCCAGCAGCCTCGAAGGGGCGGGAGCGTGGCAAGAGACCCAGTACTTC	TRBD2	NA	TRBV28	TRBJ2-5
CASSYSTSGYYEQYF	TGTGCCAGCAGTTACTCGACTAGCGGTTACTACGAGCAGTACTTC	TRBD2	NA	TRBV6-5	TRBJ2-7
CASSYTGTGTEAFF	TGTGCCAGCAGCTACACCGGGACAGGCACTGAAGCTTTCTTT	TRBD1	NA	TRBV7-3	TRBJ1-1
CASSLGVSQETQYF	TGTGCCAGCAGCTTGGGTGTGTCACAAGAGACCCAGTACTTC	NA	NA	TRBV5-4	TRBJ2-5
CASTGGTGELFF	TGTGCCAGCACTGGGGGAACCGGGGAGCTGTTTTTT	NA	NA	TRBV28	TRBJ2-2
CASSPTGAAYVQYF	TGTGCCAGCAGCCCGACAGGGGCCGCGTACGTGCAGTACTTC	TRBD1	NA	TRBV7-6	TRBJ2-7
CASRLGGNEQFF	TGTGCCAGCAGGTTGGGGGGCAATGAGCAGTTCTTC	NA	NA	TRBV28	TRBJ2-1
CASSTSGSGYEQYF	TGTGCCAGCAGCACTAGCGGGAGTGGATACGAGCAGTACTTC	TRBD2	NA	TRBV5-4	TRBJ2-7
CASSSLTGGSYNEQFF	TGTGCCAGCAGCTCCTTGACAGGGGGCTCTTACAATGAGCAGTTCTTC	TRBD1	NA	TRBV7-2	TRBJ2-1
CSVPGTVNTEAFF	TGCAGCGTGCCGGGGACGGTGAACACTGAAGCTTTCTTT	NA	NA	TRBV29-1	TRBJ1-1
CASCVGPSSYNEQFF	TGTGCCAGCTGCGTAGGGCCTAGCTCCTACAATGAGCAGTTCTTC	NA	NA	TRBV14	TRBJ2-1
CASSFPGNLPDYSTDTQYF	TGTGCCAGCAGCTTCCCTGGAAACCTCCCGGACTATAGCACAGATACGCAGTATTTT	NA	NA	TRBV5-4	TRBJ2-3
CASSTLLAEDLQDTQYF	TGTGCCAGTAGTACGCTACTAGCGGAGGATTTACAAGATACGCAGTATTTT	TRBD2	NA	TRBV19	TRBJ2-3
CASRPIIAGHNSPGQLFF	TGTGCCAGCAGACCGATTATAGCGGGCCATAATTCCCCGGGGCAGCTGTTTTTT	TRBD2	NA	TRBV19	TRBJ2-2
CASSKTTGNDEQYF	TGTGCCAGCAGTAAGACGACAGGTAATGACGAGCAGTACTTC	NA	NA	TRBV6-1	TRBJ2-7
CAIGTGNEQFF	TGTGCCATAGGGACAGGCAATGAGCAGTTCTTC	TRBD1	NA	TRBV2	TRBJ2-1
CASSQGLRGTSADTQYF	TGCGCCAGCAGCCAAGGCTTAAGGGGGACCAGCGCAGATACGCAGTATTTT	NA	NA	TRBV4-3	TRBJ2-3
CASSDNRAGQNQETQYF	TGTGCCAGCAGTGATAATCGCGCAGGACAGAACCAAGAGACCCAGTACTTC	NA	NA	TRBV6-1	TRBJ2-5
CASSPSGFQGASYNEQFF	TGTGCCAGCTCACCCTCGGGTTTCCAGGGCGCTTCCTACAATGAGCAGTTCTTC	NA	NA	TRBV18	TRBJ2-1
CASSPYRDNYEQYF	TGCGCCAGCAGCCCGTACCGGGACAACTACGAGCAGTACTTC	NA	few	TRBV4-3	TRBJ2-7
CASSTGPIYTF	TGTGCCAGTAGTACGGGACCGATCTACACCTTC	NA	NA	TRBV19	TRBJ1-2
CAISDPGVGHEQYF	TGTGCCATCAGTGACCCGGGGGTGGGCCACGAGCAGTACTTC	NA	NA	TRBV10-3	TRBJ2-7
CASSERRSYNEQFF	TGTGCCAGCAGTGAACGACGGTCCTACAATGAGCAGTTCTTC	NA	NA	TRBV6-1	TRBJ2-1
CASSLGGGTRSTGELFF	TGTGCCAGCAGCTTAGGGGGTGGGACTAGAAGCACCGGGGAGCTGTTTTTT	TRBD2	NA	TRBV27	TRBJ2-2
CASSLGGGPVDEQFF	TGTGCCAGCAGCTTAGGAGGGGGCCCAGTTGATGAGCAGTTCTTC	TRBD1	NA	TRBV7-9	TRBJ2-1
CSVVGRGGTEQFF	TGCAGCGTTGTGGGCAGGGGGGGGACTGAGCAGTTCTTC	NA	NA	TRBV29-1	TRBJ2-1
CASSLASGVTPRETQYF	TGTGCCAGCAGCTTAGCTAGCGGGGTCACCCCAAGAGAGACCCAGTACTTC	TRBD2	NA	TRBV7-9	TRBJ2-5
CASSLYLAGSYNEQFF	TGTGCCAGCAGTTTATATCTAGCCGGCTCCTACAATGAGCAGTTCTTC	NA	NA	TRBV27	TRBJ2-1
CASSPNEGTYEQYF	TGTGCCAGCAGCCCGAATGAGGGGACCTACGAGCAGTACTTC	NA	NA	TRBV7-9	TRBJ2-7
CATSSLADSYNEQFF	TGTGCCACCAGCAGTCTAGCGGACTCCTACAATGAGCAGTTCTTC	TRBD2	NA	TRBV15	TRBJ2-1
CASSKMSTSGEQYF	TGTGCCAGCAGCAAAATGTCGACTAGCGGCGAGCAGTACTTC	NA	NA	TRBV21-1	TRBJ2-7
CSAMDSYEQYF	TGCAGTGCAATGGACTCCTACGAGCAGTACTTC	NA	once	TRBV20-1	TRBJ2-7
CASSPRPGTSGSGSSYNEQFF	TGCGCCAGCAGCCCGCGGCCTGGGACTAGCGGGAGTGGTAGCTCCTACAATGAGCAGTTCTTC	TRBD2	NA	TRBV4-3	TRBJ2-1
CASSHAGTSYEQYF	TGTGCCAGCAGCCATGCCGGGACTAGCTACGAGCAGTACTTC	TRBD2	once	TRBV4-2	TRBJ2-7
CASSLSLTGLLVNYAYNEQFF	TGTGCCAGCAGTTTATCCCTGACAGGGCTTTTGGTTAATTATGCCTACAATGAGCAGTTCTTC	TRBD1	NA	TRBV27	TRBJ2-1
CAISGTSGKGIISYEQYF	TGTGCCATCAGTGGGACTAGCGGTAAAGGAATTATCTCCTACGAGCAGTACTTC	TRBD2	NA	TRBV10-3	TRBJ2-7